This T cell receptor beta chain came from a study of CD8+CD57+ T cells in acquired aplastic anemia. Genomic DNA was employed as the template in profiling TCR beta VDJ and CDR3. TCRdb re-called the reads with MiXCR, one entry per CDR3 protein. This table has about 180,000 distinct CDR3 sequences, less than 60% appearing once. It was patients with CD8+CD57+ cell expansion by flow cytometry who were chosen for sequencing. V was cut by 0 bases and J by 0 bases, with 9 bases left in between. CDR1 is DFQATT and CDR2 is SNEGSKA in the germline V gene (reference sequence). The CDR3 has 14 amino acids. Input material: sorted CD4+, CD8+, or CD8+CD57+ T cells (not recorded which) from PBMCs. The V and J genes are TRBV20-1 and TRBJ2-7, with D unresolved. This sequence originates from a human donor with aplastic anemia. The DNA for the CDR3 is TGCAGTGCTAGAGATAGTGGCAGCTCCTACGAGCAGTACTTC. Translation: CSARDSGSSYEQYF.